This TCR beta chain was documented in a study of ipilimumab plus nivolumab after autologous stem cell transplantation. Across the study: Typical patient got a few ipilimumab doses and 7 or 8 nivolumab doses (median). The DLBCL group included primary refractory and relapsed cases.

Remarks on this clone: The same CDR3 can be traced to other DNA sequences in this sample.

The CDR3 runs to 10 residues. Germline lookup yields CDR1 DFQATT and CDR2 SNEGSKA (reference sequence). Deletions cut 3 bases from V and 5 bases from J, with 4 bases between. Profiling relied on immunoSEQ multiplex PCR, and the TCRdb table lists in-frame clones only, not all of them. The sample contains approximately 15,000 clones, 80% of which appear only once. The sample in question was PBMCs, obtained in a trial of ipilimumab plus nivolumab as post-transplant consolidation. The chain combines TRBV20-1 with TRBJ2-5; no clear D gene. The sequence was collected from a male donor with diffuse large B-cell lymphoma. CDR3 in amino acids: CSASQETQYF. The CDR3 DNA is TGCAGTGCTAGCCAGGAGACCCAGTACTTC.